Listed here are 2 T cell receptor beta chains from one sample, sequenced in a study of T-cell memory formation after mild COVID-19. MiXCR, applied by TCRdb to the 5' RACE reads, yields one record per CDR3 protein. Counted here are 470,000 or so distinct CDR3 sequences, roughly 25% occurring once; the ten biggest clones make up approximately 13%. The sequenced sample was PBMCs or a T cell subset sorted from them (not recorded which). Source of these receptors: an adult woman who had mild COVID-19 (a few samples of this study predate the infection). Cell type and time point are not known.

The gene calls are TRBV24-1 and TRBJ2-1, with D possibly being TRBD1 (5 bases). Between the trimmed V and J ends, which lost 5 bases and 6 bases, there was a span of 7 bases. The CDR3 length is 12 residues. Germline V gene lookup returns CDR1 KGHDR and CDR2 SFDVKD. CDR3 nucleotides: TGTGCCACCAGTGGTAGGGGCAATGAGCAGTTCTTC. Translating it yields CATSGRGNEQFF.

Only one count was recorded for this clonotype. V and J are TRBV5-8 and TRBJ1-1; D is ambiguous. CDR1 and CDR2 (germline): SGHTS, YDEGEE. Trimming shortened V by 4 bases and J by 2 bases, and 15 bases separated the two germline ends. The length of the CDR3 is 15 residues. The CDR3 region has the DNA TGTGCCAGCAGCCATCCCGCCGGTTTAAACACTGAAGCTTTCTTT. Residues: CASSHPAGLNTEAFF.